The clone carrying this TCR beta chain was observed a few times. The antigen is not known. The data belong to a study of beta chain features in type 1 diabetes. Study results and caveats: Among all four CD4+ subsets, Type 1 diabetes patients had TCRB CDR3s that were moderately but significantly shorter.

Expressed TCRB transcripts were sequenced, since all the RNA that had been isolated was reverse transcribed. Sequencing was performed with immunoSEQ multiplex PCR; in TCRdb, only in-frame clones are kept and a portion is missing. The data contain around 130,000 clones, over 15% of them singletons. The TCR sequence derives from a man aged 30-40 years with type 1 diabetes. Sequenced: central memory CD4+ T cells from blood.

The CDR3 loop is CATSSSLGRGSETQYF. CDR3 nucleotides: TGTGCCACCAGCAGCTCATTGGGAAGGGGTTCAGAGACCCAGTACTTC. V gene TRBV15 combines with J gene TRBJ2-5; possible D gene TRBD1, 5 bases. V dropped 3 bases and J dropped 4 bases, with 18 bases sitting between them. The CDR3 covers 16 residues. The V gene's germline CDR1 is LNHNV and CDR2 YYDKDF (reference sequence).